Sequencing of this T cell receptor beta chain was carried out in a study of Graves' ophthalmopathy and Graves' hyperthyroidism. The germline V gene has CDR1 MNHEY and CDR2 SVGEGT. V was cut by 2 bases and J by 4 bases, with 14 bases left in between. This CDR3 is built from 15 residues. TCR beta CDR3 amplification used RNA transcripts. In the first round, RT-PCR was carried out with HTBI primers, and a multiplex PCR formed the second round. MiXCR was run by TCRdb on the multiplex PCR reads, yielding one entry per CDR3 protein. The sample lists fewer than 350,000 distinct CDR3 sequences, around a sixth seen once, with about 12% in the top ten. The authors isolated PBMCs from around 10 ml of fresh peripheral blood. On this clonotype: Its antigen is not identified.

Broader study findings: In blood, most expanded thyroid clonotypes above 0.001 frequency were also detected.

This clonotype was sampled from an adult man with Graves' ophthalmopathy. The rearrangement uses TRBV6-2 or TRBV6-3 and TRBJ1-2, with D possibly being TRBD1 (6 bases). Specimen: peripheral blood. CDR3 amino acids: CASSYPLQGSYGYTF. Written as DNA, the CDR3 is TGTGCCAGCAGTTACCCCCTACAGGGATCCTATGGCTACACCTTC.